The rows below give T cell receptor beta chains drawn from one sample of a study of cytomegalovirus exposure and HLA in healthy donors. Clones were sequenced by immunoSEQ multiplex PCR, and TCRdb holds only the in-frame ones, with some missing. This table holds more than 90,000 clones, around four fifths found once. Sample: PBMCs. These TCRs come from a man aged 40-49 years in good health and CMV-seropositive. Both conserved end residues are part of each CDR3. The D gene is left open where the match is weak. For some rows the clone size is stated as once, few or many, or as a class when expanded; others skip it.

TRBJ1-6 TRBV4-2 TRBD1 NA TGTGCCAGCAGCCAAAACAGGGGGGGAAATTCACCCCTCCACTTT CASSQNRGGNSPLHF
TRBJ1-2 TRBV28 NA NA TGTGCCACCGAGGAGGGTTCGGATGGCTACACCTTC CATEEGSDGYTF
TRBJ2-7 TRBV6-1 NA NA TGTGCCAGCAGTGAAACAGGGTCCGAGCAGTACTTC CASSETGSEQYF
TRBJ2-7 TRBV6-5 NA NA TGTGCCAGCAGCCCGGCAGGAAAAGTCGACGAGCAGTACTTC CASSPAGKVDEQYF
TRBJ2-5 TRBV5-1 NA NA TGCGCCAGCAGCTTGGACTCACAAGAGACCCAGTACTTC CASSLDSQETQYF
TRBJ2-5 TRBV9 NA NA TGTGCCAGCAGCGTAGTGGAACTAGCTGGGACCCAGTACTTC CASSVVELAGTQYF
TRBJ2-1 TRBV6-6 NA NA TGTGCCAGCAGTTTCACGGGCTACAATGAGCAGTTCTTC CASSFTGYNEQFF
TRBJ1-5 TRBV7-9 NA NA TGTGCCAGCAGCTCCGGGATCGGGCACTATCAGCCCCAGCATTTT CASSSGIGHYQPQHF
TRBJ2-2 TRBV7-9 NA once TGTGCCAGCTCCAGGGGTATGAACACCGGGGAGCTGTTTTTT CASSRGMNTGELFF
TRBJ2-5 TRBV11-2 NA NA TGTGCCAGCAGCCCCCTGGGGGGCCAAGAGACCCAGTACTTC CASSPLGGQETQYF
TRBJ1-2 TRBV11-2 NA NA TGTGCCAGCAGCGCTACGCTGGGGGTCCACAGGGCTGGCTACACCTTC CASSATLGVHRAGYTF
TRBJ1-5 TRBV6-5 NA NA TGTGCCTCTCACCGGGGGGGCAGCAATCAGCCCCAGCATTTT CASHRGGSNQPQHF
TRBJ1-1 TRBV7-9 NA NA TGTGCCAGCAGCACCCAGATGAACACTGAAGCTTTCTTT CASSTQMNTEAFF
TRBJ1-3 TRBV9 NA NA TGTGCCAGCAGCCTCAGGGGAAGGGATGGAAACACCATATATTTT CASSLRGRDGNTIYF
TRBJ2-7 TRBV5-6 TRBD2 NA TGTGCCAGCAGCTTGGGACTAGCGGTACTCGAGCAGTACTTC CASSLGLAVLEQYF
TRBJ1-1 TRBV28 NA NA TGTGCCAGCAGTTCATCCGCGCCCACTGAAGCTTTCTTT CASSSSAPTEAFF
TRBJ2-7 TRBV5-4 NA NA TGTGCCAGCAGCTTGGACTATACCTCCTACGAGCAGTACTTC CASSLDYTSYEQYF
TRBJ2-1 TRBV10-3 NA NA TGTGCCATCGCCGCCCCCAACAAGGCTAGTAATGAGCAGTTCTTC CAIAAPNKASNEQFF
TRBJ1-1 TRBV9 TRBD1 NA TGTGCCAGCAGCGAGAGGACAGGGGCGTACACTGAAGCTTTCTTT CASSERTGAYTEAFF
TRBJ1-1 TRBV6-4 TRBD1 NA TGTGCCAGCAGTTATAGCGGACAGGCGAACACTGAAGCTTTCTTT CASSYSGQANTEAFF
TRBJ2-7 TRBV28 TRBD2 few TGTGCCAGCAGGCTGACACGGACTAGCGGGTACGAGCAGTACTTC CASRLTRTSGYEQYF
TRBJ2-2 TRBV5-4 NA NA TGTGCCAGCAGCAGCCTTCAGGGTAACTCCGGGGAGCTGTTTTTT CASSSLQGNSGELFF
TRBJ2-3 TRBV6-1 NA once TGTGCCAGCAGTGGGGGACTGCTCCCTTCGGGCACAGATACGCAGTATTTT CASSGGLLPSGTDTQYF
TRBJ2-3 TRBV6-5 TRBD1 NA TGTGCCAGCCAACAGGGGGTAGATACGCAGTATTTT CASQQGVDTQYF
TRBJ1-5 TRBV2 NA NA TGTGCCAGCAGTGAAGCGGAGGTGGACAATCAGCCCCAGCATTTT CASSEAEVDNQPQHF
TRBJ1-2 TRBV4-2 NA NA TGTGCCAGCAGCCGCTTATCCGGGACATGGGCGGATGGCTACACCTTC CASSRLSGTWADGYTF
TRBJ2-4 TRBV4-1 TRBD1 medium-sized TGCGCCAGCAGCCCTCCAGGGACAGCCTTGATAGCCAAAAACATTCAGTACTTC CASSPPGTALIAKNIQYF
TRBJ1-4 TRBV28 TRBD1 NA TGTGCCAGCAGTTTGGGGGACAGAAAATTTGAAAAACTGTTTTTT CASSLGDRKFEKLFF